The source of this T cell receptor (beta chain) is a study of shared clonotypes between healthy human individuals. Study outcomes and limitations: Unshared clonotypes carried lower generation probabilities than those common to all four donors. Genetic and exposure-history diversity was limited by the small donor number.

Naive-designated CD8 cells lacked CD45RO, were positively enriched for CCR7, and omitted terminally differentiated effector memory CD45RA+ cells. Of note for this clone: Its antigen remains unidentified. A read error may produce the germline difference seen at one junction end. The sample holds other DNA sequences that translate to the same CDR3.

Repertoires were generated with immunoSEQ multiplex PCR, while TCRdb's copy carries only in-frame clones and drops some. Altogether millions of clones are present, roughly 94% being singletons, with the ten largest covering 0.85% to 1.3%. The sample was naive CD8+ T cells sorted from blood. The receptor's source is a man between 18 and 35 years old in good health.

The CDR3 spells CASSLAPAYEQYF. The CDR3 DNA sequence: TGTGCTAGCAGCTTAGCGCCCGCCTACGAGCAGTACTTC. V usage is TRBV7-7 and J usage is TRBJ2-7, with D possibly TRBD2 on 5 matching bases. Germline V lookup: CDR1 SSHAT, CDR2 FNYEAQ (reference sequence). The CDR3 covers 13 residues. The entire variable domain, with the rest obtained from reference TRBV7-7 and TRBJ2-7, is as follows: GAGVSQSPRYKVTKRGQDVTLRCDPISSHATLYWYQQALGQGPEFLTYFNYEAQPDKSGLPSDRFSAERPEGSISTLTIQRTEQRDSAMYRCASSLAPAYEQYFGPGTRLTVT.